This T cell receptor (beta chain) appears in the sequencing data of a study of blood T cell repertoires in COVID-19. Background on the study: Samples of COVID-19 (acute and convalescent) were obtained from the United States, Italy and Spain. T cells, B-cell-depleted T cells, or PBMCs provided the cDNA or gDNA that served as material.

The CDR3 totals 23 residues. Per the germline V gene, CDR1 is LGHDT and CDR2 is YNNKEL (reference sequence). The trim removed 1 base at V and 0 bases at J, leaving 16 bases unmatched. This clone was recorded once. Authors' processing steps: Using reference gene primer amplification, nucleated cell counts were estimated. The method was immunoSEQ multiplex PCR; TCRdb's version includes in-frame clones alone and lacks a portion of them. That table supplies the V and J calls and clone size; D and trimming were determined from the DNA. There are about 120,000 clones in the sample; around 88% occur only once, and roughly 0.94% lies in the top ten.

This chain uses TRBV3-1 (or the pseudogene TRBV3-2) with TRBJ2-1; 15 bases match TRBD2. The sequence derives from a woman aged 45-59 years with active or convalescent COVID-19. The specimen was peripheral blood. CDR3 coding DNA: TGTGCCAGCAGCCAAGTCGGGACTAGCGGGAGGCTCCACATCGTGAGCTCCTACAATGAGCAGTTCTTC. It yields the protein CASSQVGTSGRLHIVSSYNEQFF.